These 32 T cell receptor beta chains were all obtained from the same sample, sequenced in a study of T-cell reconstitution after alpha-beta-depleted transplantation in children (dated by TCRdb to 2015 to 2016). The protocol used for the library was PCR. TCRdb shows the sequencer as Illumina HiSeq 2500. TCR libraries were prepared with molecular barcoding, using unique molecular identifiers to normalize TCRbeta repertoire quantification. TCRdb passed the public sequencing reads through fastp at Q25 and MiXCR, retaining productive beta sequences. Rows with one shared CDR3 protein collapse into an entry with the most common genes and DNA. Counted in this sample were 350,000 to 400,000 distinct CDR3 sequences; around 21% of them appeared once. Approximately 3.9% of the sample comes from the top ten. The starting material was PBMCs from the stem cell graft donor, obtained from the stem cell graft. The receptors here all came from a human donor who donated a stem cell graft to a child with acute myeloid leukemia.

This chain connects TRBV15 to TRBJ2-6; D is unclear. V lost 3 bases, J lost 0 bases, and 3 bases lay in between. The CDR3 length is 14 residues. CDR1 and CDR2 from the germline V gene are LNHNV and YYDKDF (reference sequence). The CDR3 protein is CATSSHSGANVLTF. DNA for the CDR3: TGTGCCACCAGCAGTCACTCTGGGGCCAACGTCCTGACTTTC.

This clonotype has just one count. The chain has TRBV30 and TRBJ1-4; the D gene is possibly TRBD1 (6 bases). This CDR3 comprises 13 residues. From germline, CDR1 is GTSNPN and CDR2 SVGIG (reference sequence). V was clipped by 2 bases and J by 3 bases, with 7 bases between them. CDR3 in DNA: TGTGCCTGGAGTCGGACAGCTAATGAAAAACTGTTTTTT. Its protein is CAWSRTANEKLFF.

This clonotype was observed at least ten times. V gene TRBV27 combines with J gene TRBJ1-2, with TRBD1 matching over 9 bases. V lost 2 bases, J lost 3 bases, and 1 base stayed unmatched. There are 14 residues in the CDR3. Germline loops: CDR1 MNHEY, CDR2 SMNVEV (reference sequence). CDR3 region: CASSLRTGDYGYTF. The CDR3 nucleotides read TGTGCCAGCAGTTTAAGGACAGGGGACTATGGCTACACCTTC.

This clonotype was detected a few times. The J gene is TRBJ2-1, the V gene TRBV27; 8 bases align to TRBD2. Trimming at V came to 7 bases and at J to 0 bases, leaving 2 bases not matched to a gene. The CDR3 runs to 14 residues. Germline V gene sequence: CDR1 MNHEY, CDR2 SMNVEV (reference sequence). As DNA, the CDR3 is TGTGCCAGCAACCTAGCGGGCTCCTACAATGAGCAGTTCTTC. It is translated as CASNLAGSYNEQFF.

This clonotype was recorded many times. The chain is built from TRBV29-1 and TRBJ2-3, with D possibly called TRBD1 or TRBD2 (6 bases each). Germline lookup yields CDR1 SQVTM and CDR2 ANQGSEA. The V gene lost 6 bases and the J gene lost 2 bases, with 18 bases spanning the gap. This CDR3 contains 15 residues. CDR3 amino acids: CSVTHGGRYTDTQYF. The CDR3 coding sequence is TGCAGCGTAACCCATGGGGGGCGATACACAGATACGCAGTATTTT.

This clonotype was seen only a few times. The V call is TRBV27, the J call TRBJ2-7, with 8 bases that match TRBD2. V trimming: 4 bases; J trimming: 3 bases; junction bases outside the gene matches: 11. The germline V gene has CDR1 MNHEY and CDR2 SMNVEV (reference sequence). The CDR3 is 16 amino acids. The CDR3 nucleotides read TGTGCCAGCAGTTCTATAGGAGTAGCGGGATACTACGAGCAGTACTTC. Its translation is CASSSIGVAGYYEQYF.

The rearrangement uses TRBV15 and TRBJ2-1; D is possibly TRBD2 (5 bases). V lost 5 bases to trimming and J lost 0 bases, with 17 bases between them. The CDR3 sequence is 17 residues long. CDR1 is LNHNV and CDR2 is YYDKDF in the germline V gene (reference sequence). CDR3 nucleotide sequence: TGTGCCACCAGCGGATCGCTAGCCCCGAGCTCCTACAATGAGCAGTTCTTC. Its protein is CATSGSLAPSSYNEQFF.

Here the CDR3 reads CASSTSHRDNTEAFF. In DNA, the CDR3 is TGCGCCAGCAGCACCTCTCACAGGGATAACACTGAAGCTTTCTTT. The chain is built from TRBV5-1 and TRBJ1-1; D is possibly TRBD1 (6 bases). With 4 bases removed from V and 2 bases from J, the gap between germline ends came to 15 bases. The CDR3 totals 15 residues. Germline V gene sequence: CDR1 SGHRS, CDR2 YFSETQ.

Only a few counts were recorded for this clonotype. V and J are TRBV28 and TRBJ1-4; TRBD1 is a possible D gene (6 bases). Germline V lookup: CDR1 MDHEN, CDR2 SYDVKM. V lost 8 bases and J 6 bases, leaving 13 bases between the germline ends. The CDR3 has 13 residues. The CDR3 region is CASLTGRDEKLFF. The CDR3 region has the DNA TGTGCCAGCCTTACAGGGAGGGATGAAAAACTGTTTTTT.

This clonotype has a handful of counts. The V call is TRBV12-3 or TRBV12-4, the J call TRBJ2-7; 14 bases are shared with TRBD2. With V trimmed by 6 bases and J by 11 bases, 6 bases remained unmatched. The CDR3 runs to 13 residues. The CDR3 spells CASSPGTSGREYF. CDR3 DNA: TGTGCCAGCAGCCCCGGGACTAGCGGGAGAGAGTACTTC.

This clonotype came up a few times. The J gene is TRBJ2-2, the V gene TRBV5-1; D is unresolved. V dropped 4 bases and J dropped 2 bases, with 12 bases sitting between them. The CDR3 sequence is 15 residues long. Germline V gives CDR1 SGHRS, CDR2 YFSETQ. The CDR3 nucleotides read TGCGCCAGCAGCCACAATGCCTTAAACACCGGGGAGCTGTTTTTT. Encoded protein: CASSHNALNTGELFF.

This chain uses TRBV20-1 with TRBJ2-7; 12 nucleotides match TRBD2. The J segment lost 7 bases and the V segment lost 6 bases, leaving 7 bases of the junction unmatched. The CDR3 is 13 residues long. CDR1 and CDR2 (germline): DFQATT, SNEGSKA (reference sequence). The CDR3 region is CSARLAGVREQYF. The CDR3 DNA is TGCAGTGCGCGACTAGCGGGAGTTCGGGAGCAGTACTTC.

This clonotype was recorded a few times. The V call is TRBV29-1, the J call TRBJ2-7; D unclear. The germline V and J ends were trimmed by 5 bases and 2 bases, with 13 bases remaining between them. The CDR3 sequence is 13 residues long. Germline assignment: CDR1 SQVTM and CDR2 ANQGSEA. The CDR3 DNA reads as TGCAGCGTTTTGGCTACGTCTACCTACGAGCAGTACTTC. Translated: CSVLATSTYEQYF.

This clonotype came up a few times. The CDR3 protein is CSASQLADQETQYF. Written as DNA, the CDR3 is TGCAGTGCTAGCCAACTAGCGGATCAAGAGACCCAGTACTTC. The chain uses TRBV20-1 and TRBJ2-5; TRBD2 matches 8 bases. V was pared by 3 bases and J by 2 bases, with 5 bases of the junction left unmatched. Germline assignment: CDR1 DFQATT and CDR2 SNEGSKA (reference sequence). The CDR3 runs to 14 residues.

The genes are TRBV3-1 and TRBJ2-7, with D tentatively TRBD1 (5 bases). Germline V CDR1 and CDR2: LGHDT, YNNKEL (reference sequence). The CDR3 is 11 amino acids. Trimming shortened V by 6 bases and J by 7 bases, and 10 bases separated the two germline ends. For the CDR3, the DNA is TGTGCCAGCAGTAATAGGGGTGAGCAGTACTTC. The encoded protein is CASSNRGEQYF.

This clonotype was counted a few times. The genes are TRBV29-1 and TRBJ2-1; the D is unclear. Trimming took off 4 bases at V and 5 bases at J, with 9 bases between the two ends. Germline V lookup: CDR1 SQVTM, CDR2 ANQGSEA. The CDR3 consists of 12 residues. The chain's CDR3 is CSVGASNNEQFF. DNA of the CDR3: TGCAGCGTTGGGGCGTCCAACAATGAGCAGTTCTTC.

In this sample, this clonotype turned up a few times. V usage is TRBV29-1 and J usage is TRBJ2-5; TRBD2 matches 9 bases. The J segment lost 1 base and the V segment lost 4 bases, leaving 1 base of the junction unmatched. Germline CDR1 reads SQVTM; CDR2 reads ANQGSEA. There are 13 residues in the CDR3. CDR3 bases: TGCAGCGTTGCTAGCGGGACCCAAGAGACCCAGTACTTC. Translating it yields CSVASGTQETQYF.

This clonotype was observed a few times. The V and J genes are TRBV5-4 and TRBJ2-7; 7 bases agree with TRBD2. The V gene's germline CDR1 is SGHNT and CDR2 YYREEE (reference sequence). This CDR3 region has 16 residues. Trimming removed 4 bases from V and 4 bases from J; junction bases left unmatched: 14. The CDR3 sequence: CASSPSLQREGYEQYF. Written as DNA, the CDR3 is TGTGCCAGCAGCCCCAGCCTGCAGCGGGAAGGGTACGAGCAGTACTTC.

In this sample, this clonotype turned up a few times. The V and J genes are TRBV9 and TRBJ2-7, with D perhaps being TRBD1 or TRBD2 (5 bases each). The germline V gene encodes CDR1 SGDLS and CDR2 YYNGEE. The V and J ends lost 5 bases and 3 bases respectively, with 12 bases between them. The CDR3 extends over 13 amino acids. CDR3 DNA sequence: TGTGCCAGCAGTGGGGACGGGTACTACGAGCAGTACTTC. It is translated as CASSGDGYYEQYF.

This clonotype has a count of ten or more. The V gene is TRBV12-3 or TRBV12-4, the J gene TRBJ1-1; no clear D gene. The length of the CDR3 is 13 residues. The V and J ends lost 6 bases and 8 bases respectively, with 16 bases between them. The CDR3 loop reads CASSFPVGREAFF. CDR3 nucleotides: TGTGCCAGCAGCTTCCCTGTCGGACGGGAAGCTTTCTTT.

This clonotype has only a few counts. V is TRBV20-1 and J is TRBJ1-4; TRBD1 is a possible D gene (5 bases). The CDR3 totals 12 residues. Trimming cost V 6 bases and J 6 bases, with 11 bases left between them. CDR1 is DFQATT, CDR2 SNEGSKA, per germline (reference sequence). As DNA, the CDR3 is TGCAGTGCAAGTGGGGACTATGAAAAACTGTTTTTT. Its translation: CSASGDYEKLFF.

This clonotype was counted at least ten times. The V and J genes are TRBV29-1 and TRBJ2-7; TRBD2 might be the D (6 bases). V lost 3 bases and J lost 1, with 10 bases in between. The length of the CDR3 is 13 residues. The germline V gene encodes CDR1 SQVTM and CDR2 ANQGSEA. The CDR3 coding sequence is TGCAGCGTTGATGGGACTGAATCCTACGAGCAGTACTTC. Residues: CSVDGTESYEQYF.

The sample holds many counts of this clonotype. The rearrangement joins TRBV29-1 to TRBJ2-3; tentatively, D is TRBD1 (6 bases). Trimming took off 3 bases at V and 0 bases at J, with 10 bases between the two ends. The CDR3 has 14 amino acids. Germline V gene sequence: CDR1 SQVTM, CDR2 ANQGSEA. The CDR3 region has the DNA TGCAGCGTTGACATAACAGGGAGCACAGATACGCAGTATTTT. Its translation: CSVDITGSTDTQYF.

The chain recombines TRBV12-3 or TRBV12-4 with TRBJ2-7; no clear D gene. V lost 3 bases and J 1 base, leaving 13 bases between the germline ends. This CDR3 has 15 residues. The CDR3 nucleotides read TGTGCCAGCAGTTTCCTCCCAGGTCTTTCCTACGAGCAGTACTTC. Protein sequence: CASSFLPGLSYEQYF.

This clonotype was seen at least ten times. DNA for the CDR3: TGCAGTGCTACCGATATGCCACAGGGGGAAGCTTTCTTT. Translating gives CSATDMPQGEAFF. The gene calls are TRBV20-1 and TRBJ1-1; 7 positions agree with TRBD1. The CDR3 covers 13 residues. Germline V CDR1 and CDR2: DFQATT, SNEGSKA (reference sequence). The junction had 10 bases not matched to a gene; V was cut back by 4 bases and J by 8 bases.

This clonotype has just a few counts. The CDR3 nucleotides read TGTGCCAGCAGCTTGGAAGGTACTGGGTGGACCGGGGAGCTGTTTTTT. Amino acid sequence: CASSLEGTGWTGELFF. The J gene is TRBJ2-2, the V gene TRBV5-5; no reliable D call. Germline CDR1 and CDR2: SGHKS and YYEKEE (reference sequence). Trimming left V 0 bases short and J 5 bases short, with 14 bases between. CDR3 size: 16 residues.

The chain carries TRBV5-1 and TRBJ1-2; the match to TRBD1 covers 9 bases. The CDR3 is 13 residues long. Germline V CDR1 and CDR2: SGHRS, YFSETQ. V lost 2 bases and J lost 6; bases outside the gene matches: 2. Here the CDR3 DNA reads TGCGCCAGCAGCTTTAGGACAGGGGATGGCTACACCTTC. Its protein is CASSFRTGDGYTF.

This clonotype was seen more than once but under ten times. V is TRBV5-1 and J is TRBJ2-3; tentatively, D is TRBD2 (7 bases). The V gene lost 4 bases and the J gene lost 0 bases, with 18 bases spanning the gap. This CDR3 is built from 17 residues. The germline V gene has CDR1 SGHRS and CDR2 YFSETQ. CDR3 nucleotide sequence: TGCGCCAGCAGCCCTTGGTCCGGGGGGCGGAGCACAGATACGCAGTATTTT. Translation gives CASSPWSGGRSTDTQYF.

This chain links TRBV29-1 with TRBJ2-5; TRBD1 matches 10 bases. Germline CDR1 and CDR2: SQVTM and ANQGSEA. J was trimmed by 5 bases and V by 3 bases; bases with no gene match: 3. The CDR3 loop spans 13 amino acids. CDR3 bases: TGCAGCGTTGAGACAGGGGGCTGGGAGACCCAGTACTTC. Translated, it gives CSVETGGWETQYF. The entire variable domain, with the rest obtained from reference TRBV29-1 and TRBJ2-5, is as follows: SAVISQKPSRDICQRGTSLTIQCQVDSQVTMMFWYRQQPGQSLTLIATANQGSEATYESGFVIDKFPISRPNLTFSTLTVSNMSPEDSSIYLCSVETGGWETQYFGPGTRLLVL.

The chain employs TRBV7-2 and TRBJ2-5, with 8 bases that match TRBD2. From germline, CDR1 is SGHTA and CDR2 FQGNSA. There are 17 residues in the CDR3. V shed 1 base and J 3 bases; nucleotides not matched to a gene: 10. The CDR3 nucleotides read TGTGCCAGCAGCTTAGGCCGGGGGGGGGGACACAAAGAGACCCAGTACTTC. It specifies CASSLGRGGGHKETQYF.

This clonotype has at least ten counts. The chain carries TRBV29-1 and TRBJ2-3, with TRBD2 matching over 10 bases. The CDR3 has 15 residues. Losses at the gene ends were 4 bases for V and 0 bases for J; bases not matched to a gene: 4. Germline V gives CDR1 SQVTM, CDR2 ANQGSEA. In DNA, the CDR3 is TGCAGCGTTGCGGCTAGCGGGAGAAGCACAGATACGCAGTATTTT. Translating gives CSVAASGRSTDTQYF.

This clonotype was detected only a few times. The CDR3 nucleotides read TGTGCCATACCGGGGACAGGGGGTCATGAGCAGTTCTTC. As protein: CAIPGTGGHEQFF. The V gene is TRBV15, the J gene TRBJ2-1, with 11 nucleotides matching TRBD1. In germline, CDR1 is LNHNV, CDR2 YYDKDF (reference sequence). The CDR3 length is 13 residues. V lost 10 bases and J lost 8; bases outside the gene matches: 7.